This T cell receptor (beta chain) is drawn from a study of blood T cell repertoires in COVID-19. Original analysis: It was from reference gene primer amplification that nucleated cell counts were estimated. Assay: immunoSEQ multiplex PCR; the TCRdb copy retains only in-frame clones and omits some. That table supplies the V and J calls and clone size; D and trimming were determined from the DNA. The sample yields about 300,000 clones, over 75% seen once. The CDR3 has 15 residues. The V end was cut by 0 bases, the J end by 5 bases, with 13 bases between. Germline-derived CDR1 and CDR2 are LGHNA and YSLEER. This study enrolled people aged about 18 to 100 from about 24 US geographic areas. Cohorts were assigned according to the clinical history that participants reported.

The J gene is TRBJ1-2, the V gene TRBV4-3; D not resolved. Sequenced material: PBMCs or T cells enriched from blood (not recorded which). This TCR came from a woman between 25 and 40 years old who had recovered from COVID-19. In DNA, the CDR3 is TGCGCCAGCAGCCAAGATGGCGGCAGCACTTATGGCTACACCTTC. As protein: CASSQDGGSTYGYTF.